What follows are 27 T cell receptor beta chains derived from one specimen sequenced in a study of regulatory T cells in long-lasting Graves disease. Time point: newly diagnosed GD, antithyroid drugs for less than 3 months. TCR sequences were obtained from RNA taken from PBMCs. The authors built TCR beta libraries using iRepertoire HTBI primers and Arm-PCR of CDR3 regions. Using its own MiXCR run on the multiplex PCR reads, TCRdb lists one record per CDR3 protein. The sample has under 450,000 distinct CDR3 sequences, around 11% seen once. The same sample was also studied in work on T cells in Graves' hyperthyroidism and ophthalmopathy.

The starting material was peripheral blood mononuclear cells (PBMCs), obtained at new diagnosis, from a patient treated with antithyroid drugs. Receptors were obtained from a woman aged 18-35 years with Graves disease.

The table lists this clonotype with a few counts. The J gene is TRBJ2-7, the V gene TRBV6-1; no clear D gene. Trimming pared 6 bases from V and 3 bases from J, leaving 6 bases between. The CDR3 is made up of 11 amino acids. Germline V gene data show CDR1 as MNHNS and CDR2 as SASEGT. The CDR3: CASSNIYEQYV. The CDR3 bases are TGTGCCAGCAGCAACATCTACGAGCAGTACGTC.

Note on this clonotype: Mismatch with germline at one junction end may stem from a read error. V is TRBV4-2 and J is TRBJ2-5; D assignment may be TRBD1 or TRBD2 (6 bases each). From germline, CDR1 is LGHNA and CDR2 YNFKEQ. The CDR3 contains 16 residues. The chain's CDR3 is CVSSPGASPYQETQYF. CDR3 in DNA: TGTGTCAGCAGCCCGGGGGCAAGCCCGTACCAAGAGACCCAGTACTTC.

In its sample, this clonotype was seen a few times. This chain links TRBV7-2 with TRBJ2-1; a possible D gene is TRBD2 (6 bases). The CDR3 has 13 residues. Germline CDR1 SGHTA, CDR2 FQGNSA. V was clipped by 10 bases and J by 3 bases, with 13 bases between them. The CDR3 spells CATRGSGYNEQFF. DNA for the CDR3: TGTGCCACCCGGGGGTCAGGCTACAATGAGCAGTTCTTC.

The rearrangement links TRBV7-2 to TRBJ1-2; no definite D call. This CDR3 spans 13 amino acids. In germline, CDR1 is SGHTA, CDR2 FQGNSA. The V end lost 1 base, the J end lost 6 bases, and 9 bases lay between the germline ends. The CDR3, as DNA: TGTGCCAGCAGCTTAGTGGCAGCGGATGGCTACACCTTC. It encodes CASSLVAADGYTF.

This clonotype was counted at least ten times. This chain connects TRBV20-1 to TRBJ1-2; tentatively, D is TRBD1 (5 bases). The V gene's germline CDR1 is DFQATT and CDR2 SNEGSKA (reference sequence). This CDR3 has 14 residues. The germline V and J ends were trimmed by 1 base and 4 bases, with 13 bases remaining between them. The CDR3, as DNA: TGCAGTGCTAGAGTGGGTGGGACTATCTATGGCTACACCTTC. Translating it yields CSARVGGTIYGYTF.

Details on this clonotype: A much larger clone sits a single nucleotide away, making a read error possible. The CDR3 DNA reads as TGTGCCAGCAGTGAAGGAAGGGGGTCTAAAACTGGTTCACCCCTCCACTTT. The encoded protein is CASSEGRGSKTGSPLHF. The V call is TRBV2, the J call TRBJ1-6; D perhaps matches TRBD1 (6 bases). The CDR3 consists of 17 residues. Germline assignment: CDR1 SNHLY and CDR2 FYNNEI. Trimming left V 1 base short and J 9 bases short, with 19 bases between. The variable domain in full, completed from reference TRBV2 and TRBJ1-6, reads EPEVTQTPSHQVTQMGQEVILRCVPISNHLYFYWYRQILGQKVEFLVSFYNNEISEKSEIFDDQFSVERPDGSNFTLKIRSTKLEDSAMYFCASSEGRGSKTGSPLHFGNGTRLTVT.

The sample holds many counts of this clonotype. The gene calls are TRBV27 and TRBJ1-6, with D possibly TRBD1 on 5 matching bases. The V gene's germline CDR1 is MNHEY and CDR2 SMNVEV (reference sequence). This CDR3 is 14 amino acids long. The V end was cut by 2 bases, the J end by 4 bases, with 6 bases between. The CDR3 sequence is CASSLAGYNSPLHF. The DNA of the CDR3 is TGTGCCAGCAGTTTAGCAGGGTATAATTCACCCCTCCACTTT.

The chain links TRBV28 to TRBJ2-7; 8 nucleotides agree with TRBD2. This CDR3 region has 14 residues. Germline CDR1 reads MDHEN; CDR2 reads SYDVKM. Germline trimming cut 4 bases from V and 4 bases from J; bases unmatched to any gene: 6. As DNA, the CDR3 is TGTGCCAGCAGTTCGGCCGGGACTAGATACGAGCAGTACTTC. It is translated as CASSSAGTRYEQYF.

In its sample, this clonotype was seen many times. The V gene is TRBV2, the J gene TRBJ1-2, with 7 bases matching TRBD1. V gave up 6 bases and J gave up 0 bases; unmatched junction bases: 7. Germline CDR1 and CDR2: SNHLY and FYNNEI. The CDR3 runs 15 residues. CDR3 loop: CASSNGGTANYGYTF. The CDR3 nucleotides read TGTGCCAGCAGCAACGGGGGGACAGCTAACTATGGCTACACCTTC.

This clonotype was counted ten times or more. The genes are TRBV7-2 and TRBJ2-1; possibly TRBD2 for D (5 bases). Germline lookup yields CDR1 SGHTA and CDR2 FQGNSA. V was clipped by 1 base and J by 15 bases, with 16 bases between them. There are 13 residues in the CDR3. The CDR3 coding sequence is TGTGCCAGCAGCTTAGGAACTAGGGCCCCACCGTTCTTC. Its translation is CASSLGTRAPPFF. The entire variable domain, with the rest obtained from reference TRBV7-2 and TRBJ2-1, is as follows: GAGVSQSPSNKVTEKGKDVELRCDPISGHTALYWYRQSLGQGLEFLIYFQGNSAPDKSGLPSDRFSAERTGGSVSTLTIQRTQQEDSAVYLCASSLGTRAPPFFGPGTRLTVL.

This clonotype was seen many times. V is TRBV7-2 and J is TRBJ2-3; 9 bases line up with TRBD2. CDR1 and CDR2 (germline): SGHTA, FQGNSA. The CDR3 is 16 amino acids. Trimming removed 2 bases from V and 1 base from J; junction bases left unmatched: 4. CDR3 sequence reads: CASSLYPSGGTDTQYF. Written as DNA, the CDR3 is TGTGCCAGCAGCTTATACCCTAGCGGGGGCACAGATACGCAGTATTTT.

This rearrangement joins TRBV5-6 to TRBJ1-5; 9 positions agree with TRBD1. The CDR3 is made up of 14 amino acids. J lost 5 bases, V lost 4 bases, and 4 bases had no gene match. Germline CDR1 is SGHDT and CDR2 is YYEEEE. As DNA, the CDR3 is TGTGCCAGCAGCGCCGGGACAGGGTATCAGCCCCAGCATTTT. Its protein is CASSAGTGYQPQHF.

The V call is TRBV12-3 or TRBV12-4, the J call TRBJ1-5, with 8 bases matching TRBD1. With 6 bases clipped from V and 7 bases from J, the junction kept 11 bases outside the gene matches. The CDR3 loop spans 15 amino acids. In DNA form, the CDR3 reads TGTGCCAGCAGCTTGACAGGGGCCCCGGGGCAGCCCCAGCATTTT. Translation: CASSLTGAPGQPQHF.

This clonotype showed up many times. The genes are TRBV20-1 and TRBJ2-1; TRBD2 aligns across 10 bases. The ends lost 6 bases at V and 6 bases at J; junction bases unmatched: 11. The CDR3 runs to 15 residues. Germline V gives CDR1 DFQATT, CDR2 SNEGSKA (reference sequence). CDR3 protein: CSAPPGTSVVNEQFF. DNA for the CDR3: TGCAGTGCCCCGCCAGGGACTAGCGTGGTCAATGAGCAGTTCTTC.

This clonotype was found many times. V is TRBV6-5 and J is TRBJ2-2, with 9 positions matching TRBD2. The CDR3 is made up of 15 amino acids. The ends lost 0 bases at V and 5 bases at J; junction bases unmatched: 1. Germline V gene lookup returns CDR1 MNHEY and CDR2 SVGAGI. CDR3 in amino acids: CASSYSAGGTGELFF. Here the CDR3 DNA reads TGTGCCAGCAGTTACTCAGCGGGAGGAACCGGGGAGCTGTTTTTT.

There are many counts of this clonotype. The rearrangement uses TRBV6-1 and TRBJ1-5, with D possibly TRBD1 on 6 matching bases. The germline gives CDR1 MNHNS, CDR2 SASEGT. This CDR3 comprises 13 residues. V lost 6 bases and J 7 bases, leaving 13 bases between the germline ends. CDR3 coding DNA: TGTGCCAGCAGCATAGGGGGGTACCAGCCCCAGCATTTT. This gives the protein CASSIGGYQPQHF.

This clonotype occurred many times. The CDR3 here is CASSQDSDRGHKETQYF. CDR3 coding DNA: TGTGCCAGCAGCCAAGATTCTGACAGGGGGCATAAAGAGACCCAGTACTTC. The V gene is TRBV3-1, the J gene TRBJ2-5; 10 positions match TRBD1. The germline V gene has CDR1 LGHDT and CDR2 YNNKEL (reference sequence). The CDR3 has 17 amino acids. V dropped 0 bases and J dropped 3; count of bases not matched to a gene: 7.

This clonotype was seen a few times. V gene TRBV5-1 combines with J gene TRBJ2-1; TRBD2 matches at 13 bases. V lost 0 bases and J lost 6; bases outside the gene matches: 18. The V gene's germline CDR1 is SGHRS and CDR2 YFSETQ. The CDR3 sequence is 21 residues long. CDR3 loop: CASSLGGRTSGSSRPGNEQFF. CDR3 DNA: TGCGCCAGCAGCTTGGGCGGAAGGACTAGCGGGAGTTCCCGACCGGGCAATGAGCAGTTCTTC.

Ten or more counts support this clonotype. Written as DNA, the CDR3 is TGTGCCAGCAGCGTAAACACCGGGGAGCTGTTTTTT. It is translated as CASSVNTGELFF. The chain combines TRBV7-9 with TRBJ2-2; D unclear. V was shortened by 5 bases and J by 2 bases, with 3 bases between the two germline ends. This CDR3 has 12 amino acids. Germline CDR1 is SEHNR and CDR2 is FQNEAQ (reference sequence).

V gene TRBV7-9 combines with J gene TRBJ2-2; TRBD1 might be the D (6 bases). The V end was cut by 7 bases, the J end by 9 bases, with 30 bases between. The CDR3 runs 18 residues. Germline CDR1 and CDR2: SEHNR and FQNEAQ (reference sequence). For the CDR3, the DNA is TGTGCCAGCACCAATCGGTTAGAACGACAGGTTCGGGCCCGGGAGCTGTTTTTT. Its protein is CASTNRLERQVRARELFF. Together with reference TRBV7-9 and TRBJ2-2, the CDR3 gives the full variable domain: DTGVSQNPRHKITKRGQNVTFRCDPISEHNRLYWYRQTLGQGPEFLTYFQNEAQLEKSRLLSDRFSAERPKGSFSTLEIQRTEQGDSAMYLCASTNRLERQVRARELFFGEGSRLTVL.

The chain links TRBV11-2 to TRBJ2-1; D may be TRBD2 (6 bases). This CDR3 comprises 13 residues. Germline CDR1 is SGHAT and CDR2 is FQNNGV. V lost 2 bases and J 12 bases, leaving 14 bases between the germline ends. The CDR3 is CASSLSGRYVQFF. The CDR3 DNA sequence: TGTGCCAGCAGCTTAAGTGGGAGGTACGTGCAGTTCTTC.

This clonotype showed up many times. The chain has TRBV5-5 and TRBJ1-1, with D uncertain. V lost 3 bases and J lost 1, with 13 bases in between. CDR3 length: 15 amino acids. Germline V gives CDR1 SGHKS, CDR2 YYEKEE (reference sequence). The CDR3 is CASSSLTASNTEAFF. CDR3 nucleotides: TGTGCCAGCAGCTCGTTGACCGCGTCGAACACTGAAGCTTTCTTT.

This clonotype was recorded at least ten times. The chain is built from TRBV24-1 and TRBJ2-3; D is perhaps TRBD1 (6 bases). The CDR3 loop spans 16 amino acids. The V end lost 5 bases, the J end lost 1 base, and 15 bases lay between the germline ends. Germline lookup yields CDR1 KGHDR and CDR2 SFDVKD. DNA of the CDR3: TGTGCCACCAGTGGTCGGACAGCCGGTGGCACAGATACGCAGTATTTT. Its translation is CATSGRTAGGTDTQYF.

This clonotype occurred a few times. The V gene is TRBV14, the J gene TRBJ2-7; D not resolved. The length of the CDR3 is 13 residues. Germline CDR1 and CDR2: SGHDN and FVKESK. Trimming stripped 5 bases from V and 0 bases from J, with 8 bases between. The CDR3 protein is CASSAWGSYEQYV. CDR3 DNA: TGTGCCAGCAGCGCGTGGGGCTCCTACGAGCAGTACGTC.

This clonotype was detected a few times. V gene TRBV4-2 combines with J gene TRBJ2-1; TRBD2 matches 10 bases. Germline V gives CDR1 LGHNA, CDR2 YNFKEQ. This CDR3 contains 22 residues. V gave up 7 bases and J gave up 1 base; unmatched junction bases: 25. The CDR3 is CASTPRAPISSGSFGSYNEQFF. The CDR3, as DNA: TGTGCCAGCACCCCAAGGGCGCCGATATCTAGCGGGAGTTTCGGTTCCTACAATGAGCAGTTCTTC.

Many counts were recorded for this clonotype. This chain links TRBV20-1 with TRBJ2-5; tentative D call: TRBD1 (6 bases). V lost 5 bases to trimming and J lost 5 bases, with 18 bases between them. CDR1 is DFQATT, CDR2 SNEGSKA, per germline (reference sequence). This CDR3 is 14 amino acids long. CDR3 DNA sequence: TGCAGTGCTCTAGCCGGGGACACCGGGGAGACCCAGTACTTC. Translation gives CSALAGDTGETQYF.

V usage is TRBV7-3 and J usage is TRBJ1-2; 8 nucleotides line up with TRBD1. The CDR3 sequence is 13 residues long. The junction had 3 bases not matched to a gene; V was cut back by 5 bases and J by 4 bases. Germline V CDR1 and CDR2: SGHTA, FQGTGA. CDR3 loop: CASSNTGGYGYTF. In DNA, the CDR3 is TGTGCCAGCAGCAATACAGGGGGCTATGGCTACACCTTC.